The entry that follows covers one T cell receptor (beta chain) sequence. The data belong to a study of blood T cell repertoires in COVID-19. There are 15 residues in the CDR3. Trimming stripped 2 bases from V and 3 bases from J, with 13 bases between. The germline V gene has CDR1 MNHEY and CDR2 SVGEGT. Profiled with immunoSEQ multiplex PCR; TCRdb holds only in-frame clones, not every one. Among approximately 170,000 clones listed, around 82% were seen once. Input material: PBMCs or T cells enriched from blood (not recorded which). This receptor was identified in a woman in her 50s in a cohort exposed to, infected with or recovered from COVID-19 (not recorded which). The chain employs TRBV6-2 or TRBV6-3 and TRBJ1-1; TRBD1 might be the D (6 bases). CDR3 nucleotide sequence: TGTGCCAGCAGTTACAGGGGGAAGGGGTACACTGAAGCTTTCTTT. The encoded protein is CASSYRGKGYTEAFF.